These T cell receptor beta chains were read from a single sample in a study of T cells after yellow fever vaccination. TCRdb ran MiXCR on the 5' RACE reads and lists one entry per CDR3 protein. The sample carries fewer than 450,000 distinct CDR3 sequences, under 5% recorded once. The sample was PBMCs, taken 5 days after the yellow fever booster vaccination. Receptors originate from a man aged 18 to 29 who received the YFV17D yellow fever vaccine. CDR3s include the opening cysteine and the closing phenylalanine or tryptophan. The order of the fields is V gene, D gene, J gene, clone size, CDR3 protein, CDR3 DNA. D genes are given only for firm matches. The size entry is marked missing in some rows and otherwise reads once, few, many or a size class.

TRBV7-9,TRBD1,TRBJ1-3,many,CASSRGLNSGNTIYF,TGTGCCAGCAGCAGGGGGCTTAACTCTGGAAACACCATATATTTT
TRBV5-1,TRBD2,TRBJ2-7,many,CASSLASSGGYEQYF,TGCGCCAGCAGCTTGGCGAGCAGCGGGGGCTACGAGCAGTACTTC
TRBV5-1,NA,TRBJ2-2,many,CASSLASSGRTGELFF,TGCGCCAGCAGCTTGGCCTCCTCCGGGCGCACCGGGGAGCTGTTTTTT
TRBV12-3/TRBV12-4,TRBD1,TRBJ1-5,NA,CASSLTGVRGNQPQHF,TGTGCCAGCAGTCTAACAGGGGTGCGGGGCAATCAGCCCCAGCATTTT
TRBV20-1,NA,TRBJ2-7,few,CSVGDNSYEQYF,TGCAGTGTAGGGGACAACTCCTACGAGCAGTACTTC
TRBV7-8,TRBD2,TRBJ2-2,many,CASSGSGGAETGELFF,TGTGCCAGCAGCGGTAGCGGGGGGGCCGAAACCGGGGAGCTGTTTTTT
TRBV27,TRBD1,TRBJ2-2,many,CASSLRRGPTGELFF,TGTGCCAGCAGTTTAAGAAGGGGGCCGACCGGGGAGCTGTTTTTT
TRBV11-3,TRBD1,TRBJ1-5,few,CASSSALRQGENQPQHF,TGTGCCAGCAGCTCTGCCCTACGACAGGGGGAAAATCAGCCCCAGCATTTT
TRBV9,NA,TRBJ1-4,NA,CASSAAGGTNEKLFF,TGTGCCAGCAGCGCGGCGGGGGGAACTAATGAAAAACTGTTTTTT
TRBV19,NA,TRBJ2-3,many,CASSPGRDTDTQYF,TGTGCCAGTAGTCCGGGACGTGACACAGATACGCAGTATTTT
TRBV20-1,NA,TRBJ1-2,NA,CSAIQGQSIGYTF,TGCAGTGCTATTCAGGGGCAGTCTATAGGCTACACCTTC
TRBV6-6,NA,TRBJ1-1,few,CASSYDSAYEAFF,TGTGCCAGCAGTTACGACAGTGCATATGAAGCTTTCTTT
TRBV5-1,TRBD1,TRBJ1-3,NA,CASSSGAGGRNTIYF,TGCGCCAGCAGCTCCGGGGCAGGGGGACGGAACACCATATATTTT
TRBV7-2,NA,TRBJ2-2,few,CASSQAWGSVLGGELFF,TGTGCCAGCAGCCAAGCCTGGGGTTCGGTATTGGGCGGGGAGCTGTTTTTT
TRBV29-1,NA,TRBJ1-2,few,CSAEVRERSYTF,TGCAGCGCCGAAGTCAGGGAAAGAAGCTACACCTTC
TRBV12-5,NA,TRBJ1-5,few,CASALGGSQPQHF,TGTGCTAGTGCCTTAGGGGGTTCTCAGCCCCAGCATTTT
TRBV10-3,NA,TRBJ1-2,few,CAISEWSVPSGYTF,TGTGCCATCAGTGAATGGTCGGTCCCATCTGGCTACACCTTC
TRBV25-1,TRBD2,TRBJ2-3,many,CASSDQAGLWTDTQYF,TGTGCCAGCAGTGACCAAGCGGGACTATGGACAGATACGCAGTATTTT
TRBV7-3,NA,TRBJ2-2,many,CASSLGLNTGELFF,TGTGCCAGCAGCTTAGGGCTAAACACCGGGGAGCTGTTTTTT
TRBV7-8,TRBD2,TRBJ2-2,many,CASSLATSGGAGELFF,TGTGCCAGCAGCTTAGCGACTAGCGGGGGGGCCGGGGAGCTGTTTTTT
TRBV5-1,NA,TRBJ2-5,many,CASSLGFGKETQYF,TGCGCCAGCAGCTTGGGATTTGGGAAAGAGACCCAGTACTTC
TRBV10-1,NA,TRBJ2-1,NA,CARGEQFF,TGCGCCAGAGGGGAGCAGTTCTTC
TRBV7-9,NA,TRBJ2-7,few,CASSLASGGYEQYF,TGTGCCAGCAGCTTAGCGAGTGGGGGGTACGAGCAGTACTTC
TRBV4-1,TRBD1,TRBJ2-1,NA,CASSQDGTVGTSDEQFF,TGCGCCAGCAGCCAGGATGGGACAGTGGGGACATCCGATGAGCAGTTCTTC
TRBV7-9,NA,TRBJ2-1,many,CASSDDKDWIPFF,TGTGCCAGCAGCGATGACAAAGACTGGATCCCGTTCTTC
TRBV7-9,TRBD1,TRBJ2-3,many,CASSPPRQGESDTQYF,TGTGCCAGCAGCCCTCCTCGACAGGGCGAGTCAGATACGCAGTATTTT
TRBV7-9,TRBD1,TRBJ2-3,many,CASSFFLGTGTTDTQYF,TGTGCCAGCAGCTTCTTTTTAGGGACAGGGACCACAGATACGCAGTATTTT
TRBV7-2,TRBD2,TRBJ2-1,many,CASSLRGPSGSNEQFF,TGTGCCAGCAGCTTAAGAGGTCCTAGCGGAAGTAATGAGCAGTTCTTC
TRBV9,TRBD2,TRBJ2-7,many,CASSVRGLADEQYF,TGTGCCAGCAGCGTAAGGGGACTAGCGGACGAGCAGTACTTC
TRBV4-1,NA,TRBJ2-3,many,CASSQVSGGSTDTQYF,TGCGCCAGCAGCCAAGTAAGCGGCGGAAGCACAGATACGCAGTATTTT
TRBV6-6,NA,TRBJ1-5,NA,CASSYREVPEPQHF,TGTGCCAGCAGTTACAGGGAAGTACCGGAGCCCCAGCATTTT
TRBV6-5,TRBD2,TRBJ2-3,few,CASRASGVTQYF,TGTGCCAGCAGGGCGAGCGGGGTGACGCAGTATTTT
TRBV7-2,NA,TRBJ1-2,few,CASSTPGTEYGYTF,TGTGCCAGCAGCACCCCCGGGACGGAATATGGCTACACCTTC
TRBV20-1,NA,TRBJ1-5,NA,CSARVGGRGDQPQHF,TGCAGTGCTAGAGTGGGGGGCAGGGGAGATCAGCCCCAGCATTTT
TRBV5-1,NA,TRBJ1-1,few,CASRFGSNTEAFF,TGCGCCAGCAGATTCGGGTCGAACACTGAAGCTTTCTTT
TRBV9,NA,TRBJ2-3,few,CASSVGDHRSTQYF,TGTGCCAGCAGCGTAGGAGATCACAGATCTACGCAGTATTTT
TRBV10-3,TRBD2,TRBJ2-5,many,CAISDPTGTSRQTQYF,TGTGCCATCAGTGACCCGACCGGGACTAGCCGACAGACCCAGTACTTC